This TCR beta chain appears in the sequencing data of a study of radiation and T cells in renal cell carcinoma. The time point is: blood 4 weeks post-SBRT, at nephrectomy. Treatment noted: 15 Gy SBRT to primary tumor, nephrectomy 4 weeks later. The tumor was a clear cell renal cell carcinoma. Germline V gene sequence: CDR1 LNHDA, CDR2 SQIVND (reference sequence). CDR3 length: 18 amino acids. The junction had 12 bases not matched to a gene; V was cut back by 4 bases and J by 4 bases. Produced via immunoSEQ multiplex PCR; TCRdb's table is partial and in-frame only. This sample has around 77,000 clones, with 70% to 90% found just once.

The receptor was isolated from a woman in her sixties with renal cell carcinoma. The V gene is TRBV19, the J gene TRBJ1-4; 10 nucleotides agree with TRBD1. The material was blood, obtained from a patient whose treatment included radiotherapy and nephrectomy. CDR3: CASSTTRDRGPFNEKLFF. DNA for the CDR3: TGTGCCAGTAGTACCACCCGGGACAGGGGTCCCTTTAATGAAAAACTGTTTTTT.